The rows below give T cell receptor beta chains drawn from one sample of a study of cytomegalovirus exposure and HLA in healthy donors. Sequenced by immunoSEQ multiplex PCR; TCRdb stores in-frame clones only, minus some. The sample yields about 210,000 clones, 80% to 90% seen once. Material: PBMCs. These receptors were taken from a man aged 25-45 years in good health and CMV-seronegative. Both conserved end residues are part of each CDR3. A D gene is named only where the DNA matches it firmly. The size of a clone is reported for some rows only, either as once, few or many, or as a class for expanded clones.

>17|TRBD2|-|TRBJ2-7|TRBV5-6
TGTGCCAGCAGCAAACCCGGACTAGCGGGGGGAACCTACGAGCAGTACTTC
CASSKPGLAGGTYEQYF
>16|-|once|TRBJ2-3|TRBV11-2
TGTGCCAGCAGCCCTCTCAGGGATTCTAGCACAGATACGCAGTATTTT
CASSPLRDSSTDTQYF
>15|-|-|TRBJ2-1|TRBV7-7
TGTGCTAGCAGCAGACTTAGGACATCCTACAATGAGCAGTTCTTC
CASSRLRTSYNEQFF
>15|TRBD2|-|TRBJ2-1|TRBV13
TGTGCCAGCAGCTTAGGAGGACTAGCGTGGAATGAGCAGTTCTTC
CASSLGGLAWNEQFF
>16|TRBD2|few|TRBJ2-1|TRBV5-6
TGTGCCAGCAGCCTCCCTTCTAGCGGGGGGGCCTTGGAGCAGTTCTTC
CASSLPSSGGALEQFF
>18|TRBD2|-|TRBJ2-3|TRBV7-9
TGTGCCAGCAGCTTAGGGGAATTAACTAGCGGGGGGCCAGATACGCAGTATTTT
CASSLGELTSGGPDTQYF
>12|TRBD2|-|TRBJ2-7|TRBV10-2
TGCGCCAGCAGGGGGGGGGCCTACGAGCAGTACTTC
CASRGGAYEQYF
>13|TRBD1|-|TRBJ1-1|TRBV19
TGTGCCAGTACCCTCAGGGGGCTGTCTGAAGCTTTCTTT
CASTLRGLSEAFF
>12|TRBD1|once|TRBJ1-2|TRBV29-1
TGCAGCGCCCTCCGAGACAGGGGTGGCTACACCTTC
CSALRDRGGYTF
>15|-|-|TRBJ1-1|TRBV11-2
TGTGCCAGCAGCTTAGTCGCAGGTTTGGGCACTGAAGCTTTCTTT
CASSLVAGLGTEAFF
>15|TRBD2|once|TRBJ2-3|TRBV7-2
TGTGCCAGCACCGGTAGCGGGATTCGCACAGATACGCAGTATTTT
CASTGSGIRTDTQYF
>14|TRBD1|-|TRBJ2-7|TRBV14
TGTGCCAGCAGCCAAGGCAGGGGGTTTGGGTCGCAGTACTTC
CASSQGRGFGSQYF
>12|TRBD1|few|TRBJ2-5|TRBV28
TGTGCCACCACGGGACAGGGGGAGACCCAGTACTTC
CATTGQGETQYF
>22|-|-|TRBJ1-5|TRBV7-3
TGTGCCAGCAGCTTAAAAGAACCAACCGGGAAGAACGATCACTATAGCAATCAGCCCCAGCATTTT
CASSLKEPTGKNDHYSNQPQHF
>16|-|once|TRBJ1-1|TRBV14
TGTGCCAGCAGCCTCCTCCCTGGGGCGGCGAGCACTGAAGCTTTCTTT
CASSLLPGAASTEAFF
>14|TRBD1|once|TRBJ2-7|TRBV2
TGTGCCAGCCTACCGGACAGGTCTTACTACGAGCAGTACTTC
CASLPDRSYYEQYF
>14|TRBD1|-|TRBJ1-5|TRBV6-5
TGTGCCAGCACTTTGATAAGGGGGCATCAGCCCCAGCATTTT
CASTLIRGHQPQHF
>13|TRBD1|-|TRBJ2-4|TRBV6-1
TGTGCCAGCAGAGGGACAGGGGAAAACATTCAGTACTTC
CASRGTGENIQYF
>12|-|-|TRBJ2-4|TRBV27
TGTGCCAGCAGTTCCCGAGGAAACATTCAGTACTTC
CASSSRGNIQYF
>12|TRBD1|-|TRBJ1-2|TRBV27
TGTGCCAGCAGCCCACAGGGGGGTGGCTACACCTTC
CASSPQGGGYTF
>15|TRBD2|few|TRBJ2-7|TRBV4-1
TGCGCCAGCAGCCAAGATCCTAGCGGGGGTCGCGAGCAGTACTTC
CASSQDPSGGREQYF
>15|TRBD2|-|TRBJ2-2|TRBV5-4
TGTGCCAGCAGCTTGCGGGCTAGCGGGGGCGGGGAGCTGTTTTTT
CASSLRASGGGELFF
>16|-|-|TRBJ2-4|TRBV5-1
TGCGCCAGCAGCTCCTACAGAGACACGGCCAAAAACATTCAGTACTTC
CASSSYRDTAKNIQYF
>13|TRBD1|-|TRBJ1-1|TRBV2
TGTGCCGCCAACAGGGGACTGAACACTGAAGCTTTCTTT
CAANRGLNTEAFF
>15|-|-|TRBJ1-1|TRBV11-2
TGTGCCAGCAGCTTAGTAGGAGGGGTGAACACTGAAGCTTTCTTT
CASSLVGGVNTEAFF
>12|-|-|TRBJ2-1|TRBV5-6
TGTGCCAGCAGCTTCTTCTCCAATGAGCAGTTCTTC
CASSFFSNEQFF
>15|-|-|TRBJ1-2|TRBV7-2
TGTGCCAGCAGCTTAGTCCGGGCAGGGGTAGATGGCTACACCTTC
CASSLVRAGVDGYTF
>16|TRBD2|-|TRBJ2-1|TRBV13
TGTGCCAGCAGCGGCATGGGACTAGCGGGGGCCAATGAGCAGTTCTTC
CASSGMGLAGANEQFF
>16|-|-|TRBJ2-1|TRBV2
TGTGCCAGCATCCTCTACGTTCGTGGCGTAGCCAATGAGCAGTTCTTC
CASILYVRGVANEQFF
>16|-|-|TRBJ2-6|TRBV6-5
TGTGCCAGCAGTTACGCCGGACAGAGCGGGGCCAACGTCCTGACTTTC
CASSYAGQSGANVLTF
>13|-|-|TRBJ2-5|TRBV7-9
TGTGCCACCCGAATGACAGTGCAAGAGACCCAGTACTTC
CATRMTVQETQYF
>13|TRBD1|-|TRBJ1-2|TRBV29-1
TGCAGCGTAACAGGGGGACTTGACTATGGCTACACCTTC
CSVTGGLDYGYTF
>16|TRBD1|-|TRBJ2-7|TRBV5-1
TGCGCCAGCAGCTCCGGGACAGGACGTAACAAGGACGAGCAGTACTTC
CASSSGTGRNKDEQYF
>15|TRBD2|-|TRBJ2-3|TRBV2
TGTGCCAGCAGTCAAGGACTAGCCCTCACAGATACGCAGTATTTT
CASSQGLALTDTQYF
>14|-|few|TRBJ1-4|TRBV28
TGTGCCAGCAGTTTGCTGCAGGGAAATGAAAAACTGTTTTTT
CASSLLQGNEKLFF
>13|-|-|TRBJ2-1|TRBV7-2
TGTGCCAGCAGCGGACAGTTATACAATGAGCAGTTCTTC
CASSGQLYNEQFF
>15|-|-|TRBJ2-5|TRBV6-6
TGTGCCAGCAGCCAGACGACAGGTGCCTCGAAGACCCAGTACTTC
CASSQTTGASKTQYF
>15|TRBD1|-|TRBJ1-6|TRBV4-1
TGCGCCAGCAGCCTCGTCCGGGACAGCTTATGGCCCCTCCACTTT
CASSLVRDSLWPLHF
>13|-|-|TRBJ2-5|TRBV11-2
TGTGCCAGCAGCCCTGGACTAATAGAGACCCAGTACTTC
CASSPGLIETQYF
>14|TRBD1|-|TRBJ1-6|TRBV6-5
TGTGCCAGCAGTGAACAGGGGTTGGATTCACCCCTCCACTTT
CASSEQGLDSPLHF
>16|-|-|TRBJ1-2|TRBV27
TGTGCCAGCAGTTTATCACTCCAGGACAGACTCTATGGCTACACCTTC
CASSLSLQDRLYGYTF
>16|-|-|TRBJ1-3|TRBV2
TGTGCCCGCAGAGAGCTACGGACAGTATCTGGAAACACCATATATTTT
CARRELRTVSGNTIYF
>13|TRBD1|-|TRBJ1-6|TRBV2
TGTGCCGCAGGGGGTAGGGGGGACTCACCCCTCCACTTT
CAAGGRGDSPLHF
>11|-|-|TRBJ1-1|TRBV7-2
TGTGCCAGCAGCATACTAATTGAAGCTTTCTTT
CASSILIEAFF
>14|-|-|TRBJ2-2|TRBV7-3
TGTGCCAGCGGCCAAGGGGGAAACACCGGGGAGCTGTTTTTT
CASGQGGNTGELFF